This T cell receptor (beta chain) is from a study of cytomegalovirus exposure and HLA in healthy donors. Both 60 Vbeta primers and 13 Jbeta primers went into the PCR. Method: immunoSEQ multiplex PCR; TCRdb's copy keeps in-frame clones and lacks some. The sample includes fewer than 200,000 clones, 80% seen only once; the top ten take roughly 1.3%. Regarding the study as a whole: Per published reports, the classifier diagnosed cytomegalovirus status with high specificity and sensitivity.

In its sample, this clone was seen a few times. Its antigen is undetermined. Germline assignment: CDR1 SEHNR and CDR2 FQNEAQ (reference sequence). V trimming: 6 bases; J trimming: 4 bases; junction bases outside the gene matches: 11. This CDR3 is 15 amino acids long. The sequencing sample was made of PBMCs. V is TRBV7-9 and J is TRBJ1-1, with TRBD1 identical over 7 bases. The source is a man aged 25 to 40 in good health and CMV-seronegative. The CDR3 nucleotides read TGTGCCAGCAGACCAACAGGGGACCTCGGCACTGAAGCTTTCTTT. Amino acid sequence: CASRPTGDLGTEAFF.